These T cell receptor beta chains were read from a single sample in a study of preoperative IRX-2 immunotherapy in early breast cancer. Libraries were prepared by immunoSEQ multiplex PCR; TCRdb keeps only in-frame clonotypes and omits some of them. The repertoire has roughly 30,000 clones, 83% of them found once; the top ten carry 2% to 3%. Specimen: lymph node tissue, collected from a patient treated with IRX-2 immunotherapy. Every receptor here comes from a human donor with breast cancer. CDR3s include the opening cysteine and the closing phenylalanine or tryptophan. The D gene is left open where the match is weak. A row's size may be missing; if present it is once, few, many or a size class.

J | D | V | size | CDR3 | DNA
TRBJ2-1 | NA | TRBV19 | NA | CASSITGGPYNEQFF | TGTGCCAGTAGTATAACGGGGGGCCCCTACAATGAGCAGTTCTTC
TRBJ2-1 | NA | TRBV29-1 | NA | CSGYPGHLNEQFF | TGCAGCGGTTACCCGGGACACCTAAATGAGCAGTTCTTC
TRBJ2-1 | TRBD1 | TRBV18 | once | CASSPPGQGPYNEQFF | TGTGCCAGCTCACCACCGGGACAGGGCCCCTACAATGAGCAGTTCTTC
TRBJ2-4 | NA | TRBV19 | few | CASSIWGPKNIQYF | TGTGCCAGTAGTATATGGGGACCCAAAAACATTCAGTACTTC
TRBJ1-2 | NA | TRBV19 | NA | CASSIRGKGNYGYTF | TGTGCCAGTAGTATCCGGGGGAAAGGGAACTATGGCTACACCTTC
TRBJ1-4 | NA | TRBV28 | NA | CASSSLRLADEKLFF | TGTGCCAGCTCATCCCTCCGGCTTGCGGATGAAAAACTGTTTTTT
TRBJ1-4 | NA | TRBV29-1 | NA | CSVEDEGAREKLFF | TGCAGCGTTGAAGACGAAGGGGCTAGGGAAAAACTGTTTTTT
TRBJ1-3 | NA | TRBV28 | NA | CASSLHIKALGNTIYF | TGTGCCAGCAGTTTACACATCAAGGCCCTGGGGAACACCATATATTTT
TRBJ1-4 | NA | TRBV18 | NA | CASSPRGGEKLFF | TGTGCCAGCTCACCTCGTGGTGGCGAAAAACTGTTTTTT
TRBJ2-7 | TRBD2 | TRBV9 | few | CASSGPGLAGIYEQYF | TGTGCCAGCAGTGGACCGGGACTAGCGGGGATCTACGAGCAGTACTTC
TRBJ2-3 | TRBD1 | TRBV6-8 | NA | CASRFRDRGLGDTQYF | TGTGCCAGCAGATTCCGGGACAGGGGGCTTGGAGATACGCAGTATTTT
TRBJ1-1 | NA | TRBV28 | NA | CASSFMVMNTEAFF | TGTGCCAGCAGTTTTATGGTGATGAACACTGAAGCTTTCTTT
TRBJ1-3 | TRBD1 | TRBV11-3 | NA | CASSLTGLHSGNTIYF | TGTGCCAGCAGCTTGACAGGGCTCCACTCTGGAAACACCATATATTTT
TRBJ2-1 | TRBD2 | TRBV19 | NA | CASSFSGGISYNEQFF | TGTGCCAGTAGTTTCAGCGGGGGGATCTCCTACAATGAGCAGTTCTTC
TRBJ1-2 | NA | TRBV11-3 | few | CASSSAYPRAGGGYTF | TGTGCCAGCAGCTCCGCATACCCCAGGGCGGGCGGTGGCTACACCTTC
TRBJ1-1 | NA | TRBV6-8 | few | CASSALPTARAFF | TGTGCCAGCAGTGCCCTCCCAACCGCTCGGGCTTTCTTT
TRBJ2-1 | NA | TRBV5-1 | NA | CASSQEFIRVGLNNEQFF | TGCGCCAGCAGCCAAGAATTTATTCGAGTGGGGCTCAACAATGAGCAGTTCTTC
TRBJ2-5 | NA | TRBV9 | NA | CAILQGLGGQETQYF | TGTGCCATCCTACAGGGATTGGGTGGGCAAGAGACCCAGTACTTC
TRBJ1-2 | NA | TRBV30 | NA | CAWSLMGVEGYTF | TGTGCCTGGTCCCTTATGGGGGTTGAGGGCTACACCTTC
TRBJ1-4 | NA | TRBV28 | NA | CASSPGTEKLFF | TGTGCCAGCAGTCCAGGGACTGAAAAACTGTTTTTT
TRBJ2-7 | TRBD1 | TRBV10-3 | NA | CAISESSPGQGAGEQYF | TGTGCCATCAGTGAGTCGAGCCCGGGACAGGGGGCGGGGGAGCAGTACTTC
TRBJ2-1 | NA | TRBV18 | NA | CASSPQKSGANEQFF | TGTGCCAGCTCACCACAGAAATCTGGTGCCAATGAGCAGTTCTTC
TRBJ1-2 | TRBD1 | TRBV10-1 | NA | CASVDRRPSGYTF | TGCGCCAGCGTGGACAGGCGGCCGTCGGGCTACACCTTC
TRBJ2-3 | TRBD1 | TRBV7-7 | few | CASSLGPGQGTDTQYF | TGTGCCAGCAGCTTAGGACCGGGACAGGGCACAGATACGCAGTATTTT
TRBJ2-7 | NA | TRBV19 | NA | CASSPSGPLGEQYF | TGTGCCAGTAGTCCCTCGGGTCCGTTGGGCGAGCAGTACTTC
TRBJ1-4 | NA | TRBV28 | few | CASSLSGEGTNEKLFF | TGTGCCAGCAGTTTATCAGGGGAAGGGACTAATGAAAAACTGTTTTTT
TRBJ2-1 | TRBD2 | TRBV6-8 | NA | CASSSGLAGVEQFF | TGTGCCAGCAGCTCCGGACTAGCGGGAGTAGAGCAGTTCTTC
TRBJ1-2 | NA | TRBV23-1 | NA | CASSQSRGKGYGYTF | TGCGCCAGCAGTCAATCGAGGGGAAAGGGCTATGGCTACACCTTC
TRBJ2-3 | NA | TRBV6-8 | NA | CASSWAGADTQYF | TGTGCCAGCAGTTGGGCAGGGGCAGATACGCAGTATTTT
TRBJ1-6 | TRBD1 | TRBV11-3 | NA | CASSPSGTGDSPLHF | TGTGCCAGCAGCCCCTCCGGGACAGGGGATTCACCCCTCCACTTT
TRBJ1-2 | TRBD1 | TRBV14 | NA | CASRQGVGGYTF | TGTGCCAGCAGACAGGGGGTCGGTGGCTACACCTTC
TRBJ2-1 | NA | TRBV25-1 | NA | CASGRGRSYNEQFF | TGTGCCAGCGGTCGGGGCCGCTCCTACAATGAGCAGTTCTTC
TRBJ1-2 | NA | TRBV6-8 | few | CASTPDWYGLHGYTF | TGTGCCAGCACCCCAGATTGGTACGGGCTTCATGGCTACACCTTC